This entry is about one TCR beta chain. Its antigen is unidentified. TCRdb redid the calling of the 5' RACE reads with MiXCR, one entry per CDR3 protein. The table shows more than 600,000 distinct CDR3 sequences, with 15% to 20% occurring only once. The sample comes from a study of identical twins. Regarding the study as a whole: Findings depended on cross-sectional statistics rather than tracking the same donors.

The V end was cut by 4 bases, the J end by 5 bases, with 11 bases between. The CDR3 runs to 13 residues. Germline CDR1 is ENHRY and CDR2 is SYGVKD. The same data also went into a second study, on T cells expressing NK-cell markers.

The sample taken for sequencing was PBMCs. The receptor comes from a woman under 30 in good health. The genes are TRBV10-3 and TRBJ2-5; a weak D match, TRBD1 (6 bases). CDR3 coding DNA: TGTGCCATCAGTGCAACAGGGTACGAGACCCAGTACTTC. Protein: CAISATGYETQYF.